Shown below are 22 T cell receptor beta chains from a single sample sequenced in a study of blood T cell repertoires in COVID-19. Profiling relied on immunoSEQ multiplex PCR, and the TCRdb table lists in-frame clones only, not all of them. The sample consists of roughly 250,000 clones, about 85% of them appearing once. Input material: peripheral blood. The source is a middle-aged man with acute or convalescent COVID-19.

In its sample, this clone was seen once. The V and J genes are TRBV27 and TRBJ2-3; 9 bases are a match to TRBD2. Losses at the gene ends were 1 base for V and 3 bases for J; bases not matched to a gene: 11. CDR1 MNHEY and CDR2 SMNVEV come from the germline V gene (reference sequence). The CDR3 totals 18 residues. The CDR3 loop reads CASSLLGAAGGRTDTQYF. CDR3 DNA sequence: TGTGCCAGCAGTTTATTGGGGGCGGCGGGGGGGCGGACAGATACGCAGTATTTT.

The V gene is TRBV7-9, the J gene TRBJ2-1; 13 bases line up with TRBD2. The CDR3 loop spans 16 amino acids. CDR1 and CDR2 from the germline V gene are SEHNR and FQNEAQ (reference sequence). With 5 bases clipped from V and 7 bases from J, the junction kept 8 bases outside the gene matches. The CDR3 sequence: CASSLRLAGGVNEQFF. The CDR3 bases are TGTGCCAGCAGCCTCCGACTAGCGGGGGGCGTAAATGAGCAGTTCTTC. Full variable domain (rest looked up from reference TRBV7-9 and TRBJ2-1): DTGVSQNPRHKITKRGQNVTFRCDPISEHNRLYWYRQTLGQGPEFLTYFQNEAQLEKSRLLSDRFSAERPKGSFSTLEIQRTEQGDSAMYLCASSLRLAGGVNEQFFGPGTRLTVL.

V usage is TRBV2 and J usage is TRBJ2-7; maybe TRBD2 (5 bases). CDR3 length: 13 amino acids. Deletions cut 4 bases from V and 4 bases from J, with 11 bases between. Germline-derived CDR1 and CDR2 are SNHLY and FYNNEI. CDR3 coding DNA: TGTGCCAGCAGTGGGCACGGGGTTTACGAGCAGTACTTC. It codes for CASSGHGVYEQYF.

This clone was seen only once. The CDR3 is CASSAQTGGANNEQFF. CDR3 in DNA: TGCGCCAGCAGCGCCCAAACAGGGGGGGCTAACAATGAGCAGTTCTTC. The rearrangement uses TRBV5-1 and TRBJ2-1; possibly TRBD1 for D (8 bases). V shed 4 bases and J shed 5 bases, with 19 bases lying between them. The CDR3 totals 16 residues. Germline CDR1 SGHRS, CDR2 YFSETQ.

The V and J genes are TRBV4-3 and TRBJ1-5; 10 positions match TRBD1. The CDR3 spans 14 residues. Losses at the gene ends were 5 bases for V and 7 bases for J; bases not matched to a gene: 5. CDR1 is LGHNA, CDR2 YSLEER, per germline. This CDR3 is CASSSDRGPQPQHF. The CDR3 DNA reads TGCGCCAGCAGCTCTGACAGGGGGCCACAGCCCCAGCATTTT.

The chain has TRBV18 and TRBJ2-4, with TRBD1 matching over 10 bases. This CDR3 comprises 15 residues. With 1 base clipped from V and 4 bases from J, the junction kept 1 base outside the gene matches. The germline gives CDR1 KGHSH, CDR2 LQKENI. The CDR3 DNA sequence: TGTGCCAGCTCACCACAGGGACAGGGGAAAAACATTCAGTACTTC. This gives the protein CASSPQGQGKNIQYF.

The CDR3 here is CATRDSGTYEQYF. The CDR3 bases are TGTGCCACCCGGGACAGCGGAACCTACGAGCAGTACTTC. V and J are TRBV6-5 and TRBJ2-7; 7 nucleotides line up with TRBD1. Germline trimming cut 10 bases from V and 2 bases from J; bases unmatched to any gene: 8. Germline values: CDR1 MNHEY, CDR2 SVGAGI. This CDR3 comprises 13 residues.

The rearrangement joins TRBV5-1 to TRBJ2-7, with TRBD2 matching 7 bases. After removal of 2 bases from V and 0 bases from J, the junction contained 8 bases not matched to a gene. The length of the CDR3 is 16 residues. Germline lookup yields CDR1 SGHRS and CDR2 YFSETQ. CDR3 amino acids: CASSFGGTSSSYEQYF. CDR3 sequence (DNA): TGCGCCAGCAGCTTCGGGGGGACTTCGAGCTCCTACGAGCAGTACTTC.

The chain carries TRBV6-5 and TRBJ2-3; D is undetermined. CDR1 MNHEY and CDR2 SVGAGI come from the germline V gene. The V gene lost 2 bases and the J gene lost 2 bases, with 11 bases spanning the gap. CDR3 length equals 15 residues. CDR3 DNA: TGTGCCAGCAGTTACGGGCAGCTAATCACAGATACGCAGTATTTT. Amino acid sequence: CASSYGQLITDTQYF.

V usage is TRBV4-3 and J usage is TRBJ2-7; maybe TRBD1 (5 bases). This CDR3 spans 16 amino acids. From germline, CDR1 is LGHNA and CDR2 YSLEER. Trimming took 1 base from V and 4 from J, leaving 17 bases between them. CDR3 sequence: CASSQGMETGVYEQYF. The CDR3 DNA reads TGCGCCAGCAGCCAAGGGATGGAAACAGGCGTTTACGAGCAGTACTTC.

The chain is built from TRBV9 and TRBJ1-2; 9 nucleotides line up with TRBD1. The CDR3 extends over 16 amino acids. The germline gives CDR1 SGDLS, CDR2 YYNGEE. J lost 4 bases, V lost 3 bases, and 10 bases had no gene match. The CDR3 DNA is TGTGCCAGCAGCGCCTCAGGGACAGGGCACATCTATGGCTACACCTTC. Its translation is CASSASGTGHIYGYTF.

The chain has TRBV7-3 and TRBJ2-1, with 11 bases that match TRBD2. In germline, CDR1 is SGHTA, CDR2 FQGTGA. The CDR3 has 15 residues. Trimming took 5 bases from V and 7 from J; bases not matched to a gene: 7. The CDR3 loop is CASSHPSGGMNEQFF. The DNA of the CDR3 is TGTGCCAGCAGCCATCCTAGCGGGGGGATGAATGAGCAGTTCTTC. Complete variable domain (other parts from reference TRBV7-3 and TRBJ2-1): GAGVSQTPSNKVTEKGKYVELRCDPISGHTALYWYRQSLGQGPEFLIYFQGTGAADDSGLPNDRFFAVRPEGSVSTLKIQRTERGDSAVYLCASSHPSGGMNEQFFGPGTRLTVL.

J is TRBJ2-1 and V is TRBV7-8, with D unresolved. The V gene's germline CDR1 is SGHVS and CDR2 FQNEAQ. The CDR3 sequence is 15 residues long. V was trimmed by 2 bases and J by 3 bases, leaving 11 bases between them. CDR3 sequence: CASSLTLTDYNEQFF. The DNA of the CDR3 is TGTGCCAGCAGCTTAACACTTACAGACTACAATGAGCAGTTCTTC.

This chain links TRBV9 with TRBJ2-3; a possible D gene is TRBD1 (6 bases). Trimming took 0 bases from V and 3 from J, leaving 11 bases between them. The CDR3 is made up of 15 amino acids. CDR1 is SGDLS and CDR2 is YYNGEE in the germline V gene. In DNA, the CDR3 is TGTGCCAGCAGCGTAGCGCGACAGGCGACAGATACGCAGTATTTT. This codes for CASSVARQATDTQYF. Together with reference TRBV9 and TRBJ2-3, the CDR3 gives the full variable domain: DSGVTQTPKHLITATGQRVTLRCSPRSGDLSVYWYQQSLDQGLQFLIQYYNGEERAKGNILERFSAQQFPDLHSELNLSSLELGDSALYFCASSVARQATDTQYFGPGTRLTVL.

The chain uses TRBV5-1 and TRBJ2-5; 11 nucleotides align to TRBD2. V shed 5 bases and J 2 bases; nucleotides not matched to a gene: 11. The germline gives CDR1 SGHRS, CDR2 YFSETQ. This CDR3 contains 17 residues. The CDR3 nucleotides are TGCGCCAGCAGAACCGGAAATAGCGGGGGGGCTCAAGAGACCCAGTACTTC. Residues: CASRTGNSGGAQETQYF.

The chain recombines TRBV11-3 with TRBJ2-5; D may be TRBD2 (5 bases). Germline V CDR1 and CDR2: SGHNT, YENEEA. The CDR3 runs to 12 residues. Trimming took 6 bases from V and 6 from J, leaving 11 bases between them. The DNA for the CDR3 is TGTGCCAGCAGAGGTACCGGGAAGACCCAGTACTTC. As protein: CASRGTGKTQYF.

CDR3 sequence (DNA): TGTGCCAGCAGCCAGCAGCGGGGGGGAGCCTACAATGAGCAGTTCTTC. It translates to CASSQQRGGAYNEQFF. The chain recombines TRBV3-1 (or the pseudogene TRBV3-2) with TRBJ2-1, with 10 positions matching TRBD2. The CDR3 extends over 16 amino acids. J was trimmed by 2 bases and V by 3 bases; bases with no gene match: 4. Looked up from germline, CDR1 is LGHDT and CDR2 is YNNKEL (reference sequence).

The rearrangement uses TRBV29-1 and TRBJ1-3; D is perhaps TRBD1 (5 bases). CDR1 is SQVTM and CDR2 is ANQGSEA in the germline V gene. CDR3 size: 12 residues. Written as DNA, the CDR3 is TGCATGATTAGGGGCGCTGGAAACACCATATATTTT. Translated, it gives CMIRGAGNTIYF.

This clone has more than one count but fewer than ten. This chain links TRBV7-9 with TRBJ2-7, with 12 bases aligning to TRBD1. Trimming removed 8 bases from V and 7 bases from J; junction bases left unmatched: 9. This CDR3 spans 14 amino acids. From germline, CDR1 is SEHNR and CDR2 FQNEAQ (reference sequence). CDR3 amino acids: CASGNRDRGREQYF. In DNA, the CDR3 is TGTGCCAGCGGCAACCGGGACAGGGGGCGAGAGCAGTACTTC.

This rearrangement joins TRBV7-2 to TRBJ2-1, with 8 bases identical to TRBD2. This CDR3 region has 15 residues. Germline V gives CDR1 SGHTA, CDR2 FQGNSA. V was clipped by 3 bases and J by 8 bases; unmatched bases: 9. CDR3 in amino acids: CASSFAGGAYYEQFF. The CDR3 nucleotides read TGTGCCAGCAGCTTCGCGGGGGGCGCTTATTATGAGCAGTTCTTC.

J is TRBJ2-7 and V is TRBV2; weak D call: TRBD1 (5 bases). This CDR3 has 12 residues. V was cut by 8 bases and J by 4 bases, with 12 bases left in between. Per the germline V gene, CDR1 is SNHLY and CDR2 is FYNNEI. The CDR3 nucleotides are TGTGCCAGCTCGACAGCGCGATACGAGCAGTACTTC. Translation: CASSTARYEQYF.

This chain joins TRBV19 and TRBJ1-3; D gene uncertain. From germline, CDR1 is LNHDA and CDR2 SQIVND (reference sequence). The ends were cut back, 7 bases at V and 0 bases at J, with 16 bases in the middle. CDR3 length: 16 amino acids. CDR3 sequence: CASTSGPGNSGNTIYF. The CDR3, as DNA: TGTGCCAGTACCTCAGGTCCAGGAAACTCTGGAAACACCATATATTTT.